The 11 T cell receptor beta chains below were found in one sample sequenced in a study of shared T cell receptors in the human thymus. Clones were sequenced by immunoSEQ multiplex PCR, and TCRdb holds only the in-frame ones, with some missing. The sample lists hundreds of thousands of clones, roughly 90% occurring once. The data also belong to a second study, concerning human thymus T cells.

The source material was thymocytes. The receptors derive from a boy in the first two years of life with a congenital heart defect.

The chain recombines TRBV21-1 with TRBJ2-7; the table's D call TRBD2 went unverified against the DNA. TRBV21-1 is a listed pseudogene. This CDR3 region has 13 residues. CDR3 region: CASILRSLYEQYF. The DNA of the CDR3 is TGTGCCAGCATTCTGCGGTCCCTCTACGAGCAGTACTTC.

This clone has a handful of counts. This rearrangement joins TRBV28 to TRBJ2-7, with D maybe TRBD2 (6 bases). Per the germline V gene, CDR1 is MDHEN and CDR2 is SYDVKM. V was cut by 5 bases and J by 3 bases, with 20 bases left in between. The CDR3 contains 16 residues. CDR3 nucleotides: TGTGCCAGCAGTCCTAACGGAGGGAGGCTCGGCTACGAGCAGTACTTC. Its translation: CASSPNGGRLGYEQYF.

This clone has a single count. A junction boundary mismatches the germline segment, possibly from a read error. CDR3 sequence (DNA): TGTGCCAGCAGTTTAAACAACGCGTCAGGGGAAGCTTTCTTT. This encodes CASSLNNASGEAFF. V and J are TRBV7-3 and TRBJ1-1; maybe TRBD1 (5 bases). Germline loops: CDR1 SGHTA, CDR2 FQGTGA. This CDR3 has 14 residues. Together with reference TRBV7-3 and TRBJ1-1, the CDR3 gives the full variable domain: GAGVSQTPSNKVTEKGKYVELRCDPISGHTALYWYRQSLGQGPEFLIYFQGTGAADDSGLPNDRFFAVRPEGSVSTLKIQRTERGDSAVYLCASSLNNASGEAFFGQGTRLTVV.

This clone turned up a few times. Here the CDR3 reads CASSTSLQGGTEAFF. CDR3 DNA sequence: TGTGCCAGTAGTACCTCTCTACAGGGTGGTACTGAAGCTTTCTTT. V gene TRBV19 combines with J gene TRBJ1-1, with a weak D call TRBD1 (6 bases). From germline, CDR1 is LNHDA and CDR2 SQIVND (reference sequence). The CDR3 has 15 amino acids. Trimming left V 4 bases short and J 5 bases short, with 17 bases between.

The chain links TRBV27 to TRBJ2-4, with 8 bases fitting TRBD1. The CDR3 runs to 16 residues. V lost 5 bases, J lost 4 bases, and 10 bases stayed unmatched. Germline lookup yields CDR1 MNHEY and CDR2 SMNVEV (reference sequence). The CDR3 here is CASSADRGPIKNIQYF. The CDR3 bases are TGTGCCAGCAGTGCAGACAGGGGACCGATAAAAAACATTCAGTACTTC.

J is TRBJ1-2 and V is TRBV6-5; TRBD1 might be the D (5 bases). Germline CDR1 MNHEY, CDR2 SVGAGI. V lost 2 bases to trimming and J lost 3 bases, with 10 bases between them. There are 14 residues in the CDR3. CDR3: CASSYAREDYGYTF. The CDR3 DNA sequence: TGTGCCAGCAGTTACGCCAGGGAGGACTATGGCTACACCTTC.

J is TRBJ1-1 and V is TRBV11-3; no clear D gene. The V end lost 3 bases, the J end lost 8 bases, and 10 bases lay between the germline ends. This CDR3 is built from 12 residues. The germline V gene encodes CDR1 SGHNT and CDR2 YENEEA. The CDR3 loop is CASSFFWAEAFF. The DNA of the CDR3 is TGTGCCAGCAGCTTCTTCTGGGCCGAAGCTTTCTTT.

CDR3 DNA: TGTGCCAGCAGCTTGGCCCGGACAGGGTCAGACAATGAGCAGTTCTTC. This gives the protein CASSLARTGSDNEQFF. The chain is built from TRBV5-8 and TRBJ2-1; 8 bases are a match to TRBD1. The CDR3 is 16 amino acids. V was clipped by 0 bases and J by 5 bases; unmatched bases: 7. Germline CDR1 and CDR2: SGHTS and YDEGEE.

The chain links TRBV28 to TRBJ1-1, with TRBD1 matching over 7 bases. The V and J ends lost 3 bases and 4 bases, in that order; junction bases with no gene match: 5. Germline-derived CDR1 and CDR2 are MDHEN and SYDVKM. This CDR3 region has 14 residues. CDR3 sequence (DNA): TGTGCCAGCAGTTTTCAACAGGGGTTCACTGAAGCTTTCTTT. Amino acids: CASSFQQGFTEAFF.

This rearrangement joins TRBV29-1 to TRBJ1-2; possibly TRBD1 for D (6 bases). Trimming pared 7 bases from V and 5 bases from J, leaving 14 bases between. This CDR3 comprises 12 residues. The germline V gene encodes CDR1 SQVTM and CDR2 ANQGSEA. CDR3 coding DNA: TGCAGCGAGTGGACAGAAGTGTATGGCTACACCTTC. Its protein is CSEWTEVYGYTF.

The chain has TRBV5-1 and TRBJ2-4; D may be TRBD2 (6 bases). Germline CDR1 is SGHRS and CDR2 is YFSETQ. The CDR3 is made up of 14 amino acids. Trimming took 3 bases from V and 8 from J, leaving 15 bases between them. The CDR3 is CASSSGGGLDIQYF. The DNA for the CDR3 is TGCGCCAGCAGCTCCGGCGGAGGGCTAGACATTCAGTACTTC.